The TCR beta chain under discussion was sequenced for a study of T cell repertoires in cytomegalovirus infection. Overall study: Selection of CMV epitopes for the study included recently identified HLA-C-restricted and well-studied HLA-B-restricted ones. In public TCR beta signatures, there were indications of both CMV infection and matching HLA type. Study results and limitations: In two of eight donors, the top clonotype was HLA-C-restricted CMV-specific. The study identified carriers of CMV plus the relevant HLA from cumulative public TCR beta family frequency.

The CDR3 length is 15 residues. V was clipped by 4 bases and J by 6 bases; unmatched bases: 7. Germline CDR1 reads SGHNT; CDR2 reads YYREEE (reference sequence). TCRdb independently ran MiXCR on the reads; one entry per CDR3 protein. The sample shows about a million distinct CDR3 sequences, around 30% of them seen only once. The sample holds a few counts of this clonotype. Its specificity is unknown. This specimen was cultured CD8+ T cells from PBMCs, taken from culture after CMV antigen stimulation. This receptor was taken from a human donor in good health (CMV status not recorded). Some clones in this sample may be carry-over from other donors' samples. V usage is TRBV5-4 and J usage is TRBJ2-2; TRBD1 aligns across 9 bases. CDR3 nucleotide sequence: TGTGCCAGCAGCCTTCCGGGACAGGGAGCCGGGGAGCTGTTTTTT. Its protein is CASSLPGQGAGELFF.